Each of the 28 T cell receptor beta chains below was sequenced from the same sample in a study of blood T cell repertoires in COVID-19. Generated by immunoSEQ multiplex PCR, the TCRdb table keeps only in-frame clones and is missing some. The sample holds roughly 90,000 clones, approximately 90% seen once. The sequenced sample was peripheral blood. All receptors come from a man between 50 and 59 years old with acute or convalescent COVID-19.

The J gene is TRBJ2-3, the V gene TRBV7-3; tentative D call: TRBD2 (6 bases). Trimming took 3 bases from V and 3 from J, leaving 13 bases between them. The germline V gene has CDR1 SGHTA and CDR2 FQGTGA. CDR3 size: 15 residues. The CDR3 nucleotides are TGTGCCAGCAGCTTGCACGGGGGAAGGACAGATACGCAGTATTTT. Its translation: CASSLHGGRTDTQYF.

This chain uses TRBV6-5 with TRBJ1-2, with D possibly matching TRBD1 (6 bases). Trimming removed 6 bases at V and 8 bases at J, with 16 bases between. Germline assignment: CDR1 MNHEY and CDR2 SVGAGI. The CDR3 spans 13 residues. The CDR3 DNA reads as TGTGCCAGCAGCCTCGGGGGGCAAGGGGGCTACACCTTC. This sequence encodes CASSLGGQGGYTF.

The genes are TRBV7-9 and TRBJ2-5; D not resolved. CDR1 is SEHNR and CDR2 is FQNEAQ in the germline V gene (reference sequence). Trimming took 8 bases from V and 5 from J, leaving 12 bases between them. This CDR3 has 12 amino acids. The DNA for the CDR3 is TGTGCCAGCGCCCAAAATGAGGAGACCCAGTACTTC. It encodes CASAQNEETQYF.

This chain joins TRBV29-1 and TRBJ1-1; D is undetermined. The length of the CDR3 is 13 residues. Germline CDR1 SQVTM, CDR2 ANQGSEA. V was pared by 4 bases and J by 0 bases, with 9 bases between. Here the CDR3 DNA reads TGCAGCGTTGCCGGAGTCATGAACACTGAAGCTTTCTTT. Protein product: CSVAGVMNTEAFF.

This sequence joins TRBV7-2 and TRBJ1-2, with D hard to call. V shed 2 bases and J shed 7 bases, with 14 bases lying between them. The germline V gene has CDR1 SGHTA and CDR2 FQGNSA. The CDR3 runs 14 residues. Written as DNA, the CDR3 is TGTGCCAGCAGCTTACCTCCCTATGCTGTTGGCTACACCTTC. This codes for CASSLPPYAVGYTF.

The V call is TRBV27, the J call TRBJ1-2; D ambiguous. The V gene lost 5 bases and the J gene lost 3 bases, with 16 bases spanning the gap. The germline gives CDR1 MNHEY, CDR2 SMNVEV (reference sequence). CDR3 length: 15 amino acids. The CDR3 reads CASSRVGSWDYGYTF. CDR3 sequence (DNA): TGTGCCAGCAGTCGGGTGGGGAGCTGGGACTATGGCTACACCTTC.

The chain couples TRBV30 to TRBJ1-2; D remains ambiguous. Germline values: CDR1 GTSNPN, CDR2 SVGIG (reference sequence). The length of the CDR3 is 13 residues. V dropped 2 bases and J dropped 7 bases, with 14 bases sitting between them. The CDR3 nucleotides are TGTGCCTGGAGTCCCTCTCCGGGGATTGGCTACACCTTC. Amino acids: CAWSPSPGIGYTF. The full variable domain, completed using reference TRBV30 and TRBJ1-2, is SQTIHQWPATLVQPVGSPLSLECTVEGTSNPNLYWYRQAAGRGLQLLFYSVGIGQISSEVPQNLSASRPQDRQFILSSKKLLLSDSGFYLCAWSPSPGIGYTFGSGTRLTVV.

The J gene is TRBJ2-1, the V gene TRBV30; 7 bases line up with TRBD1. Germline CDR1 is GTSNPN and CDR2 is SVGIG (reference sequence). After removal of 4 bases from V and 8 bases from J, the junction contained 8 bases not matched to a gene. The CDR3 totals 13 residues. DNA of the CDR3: TGTGCCTGGAAGATAAACAGGGGCGATGAGCAGTTCTTC. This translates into CAWKINRGDEQFF.

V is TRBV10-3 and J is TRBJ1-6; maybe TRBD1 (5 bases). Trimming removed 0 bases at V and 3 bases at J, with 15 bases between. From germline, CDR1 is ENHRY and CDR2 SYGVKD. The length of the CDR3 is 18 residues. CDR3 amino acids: CAISESFQGSSYNSPLHF. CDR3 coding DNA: TGTGCCATCAGTGAGTCGTTTCAGGGATCTAGCTATAATTCACCCCTCCACTTT.

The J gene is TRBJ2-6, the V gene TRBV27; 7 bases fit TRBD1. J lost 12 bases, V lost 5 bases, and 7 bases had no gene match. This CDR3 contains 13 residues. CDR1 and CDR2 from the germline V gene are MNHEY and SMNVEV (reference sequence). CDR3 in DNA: TGTGCCAGCAGTCAAACAGGGGATATCGTCCTGACTTTC. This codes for CASSQTGDIVLTF.

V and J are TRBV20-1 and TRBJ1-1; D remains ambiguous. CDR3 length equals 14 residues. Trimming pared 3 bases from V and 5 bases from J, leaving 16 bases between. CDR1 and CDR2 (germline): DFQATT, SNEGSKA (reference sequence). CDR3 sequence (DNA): TGCAGTGCTAGTGAGAGGGTCGATAAGACTGAAGCTTTCTTT. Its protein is CSASERVDKTEAFF.

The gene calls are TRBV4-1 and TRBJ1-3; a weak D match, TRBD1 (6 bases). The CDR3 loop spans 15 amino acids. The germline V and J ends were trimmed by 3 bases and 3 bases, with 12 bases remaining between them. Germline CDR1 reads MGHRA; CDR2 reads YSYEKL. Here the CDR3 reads CASSQPEGGGNTIYF. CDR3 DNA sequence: TGCGCCAGCAGCCAGCCAGAAGGGGGTGGAAACACCATATATTTT.

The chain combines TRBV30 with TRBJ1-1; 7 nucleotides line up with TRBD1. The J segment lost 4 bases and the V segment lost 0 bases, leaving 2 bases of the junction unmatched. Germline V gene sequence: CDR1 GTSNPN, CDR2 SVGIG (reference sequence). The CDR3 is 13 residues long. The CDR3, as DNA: TGTGCCTGGAGTGTCGGGGACAGCACTGAAGCTTTCTTT. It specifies CAWSVGDSTEAFF.

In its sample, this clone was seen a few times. CDR3 amino acids: CASSFSRQGNEKLFF. The CDR3 nucleotides are TGTGCCAGCAGTTTTTCAAGACAGGGGAATGAAAAACTGTTTTTT. The chain combines TRBV28 with TRBJ1-4; 8 nucleotides align to TRBD1. V shed 3 bases and J 5 bases; nucleotides not matched to a gene: 5. Germline-derived CDR1 and CDR2 are MDHEN and SYDVKM. This CDR3 has 15 residues.

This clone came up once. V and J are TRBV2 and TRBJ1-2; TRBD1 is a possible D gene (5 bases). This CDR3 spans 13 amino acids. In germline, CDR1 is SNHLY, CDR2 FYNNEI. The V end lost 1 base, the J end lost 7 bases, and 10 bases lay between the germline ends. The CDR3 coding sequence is TGTGCCAGCAGTGAAGAAGGGGCCGGTGGCTACACCTTC. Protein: CASSEEGAGGYTF.

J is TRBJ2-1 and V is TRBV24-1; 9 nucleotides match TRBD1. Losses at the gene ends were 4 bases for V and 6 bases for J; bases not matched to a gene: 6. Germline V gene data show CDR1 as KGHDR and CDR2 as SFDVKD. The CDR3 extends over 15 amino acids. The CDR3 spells CATSDAPDRGNEQFF. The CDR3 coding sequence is TGTGCCACCAGTGACGCACCGGACAGGGGCAATGAGCAGTTCTTC.

The CDR3 spells CASSHVTGASNEKLFF. The DNA of the CDR3 is TGCGCCAGCAGCCACGTTACAGGGGCGTCTAATGAAAAACTGTTTTTT. The chain employs TRBV4-3 and TRBJ1-4, with 7 bases identical to TRBD1. Germline values: CDR1 LGHNA, CDR2 YSLEER. This CDR3 region has 16 residues. Trimming cost V 3 bases and J 3 bases; bases outside gene matches: 7.

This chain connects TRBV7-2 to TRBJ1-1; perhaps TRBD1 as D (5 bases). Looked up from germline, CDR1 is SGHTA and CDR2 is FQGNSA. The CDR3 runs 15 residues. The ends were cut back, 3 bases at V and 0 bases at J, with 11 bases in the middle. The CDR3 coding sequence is TGTGCCAGCAGCTTTGGGGGGTCGCTGAACACTGAAGCTTTCTTT. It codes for CASSFGGSLNTEAFF.

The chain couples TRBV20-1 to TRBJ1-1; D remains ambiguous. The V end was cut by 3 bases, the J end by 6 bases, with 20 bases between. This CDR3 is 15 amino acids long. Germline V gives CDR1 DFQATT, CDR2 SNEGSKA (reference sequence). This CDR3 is CSASTQSTLVPEAFF. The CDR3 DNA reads TGCAGTGCTAGTACACAGAGCACGTTAGTCCCTGAAGCTTTCTTT.

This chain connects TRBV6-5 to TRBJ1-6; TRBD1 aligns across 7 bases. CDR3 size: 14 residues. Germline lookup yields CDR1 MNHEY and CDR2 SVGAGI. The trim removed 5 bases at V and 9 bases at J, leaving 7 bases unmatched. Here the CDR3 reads CASSPRTGTSPLHF. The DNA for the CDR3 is TGTGCCAGCAGTCCCCGGACAGGCACTTCACCCCTCCACTTT.

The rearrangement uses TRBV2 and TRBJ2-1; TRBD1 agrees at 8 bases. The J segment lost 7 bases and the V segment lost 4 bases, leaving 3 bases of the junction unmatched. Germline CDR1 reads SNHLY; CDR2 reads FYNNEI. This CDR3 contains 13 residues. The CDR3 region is CASSGQGMNEQFF. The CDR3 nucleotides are TGTGCCAGCAGTGGACAGGGGATGAATGAGCAGTTCTTC.

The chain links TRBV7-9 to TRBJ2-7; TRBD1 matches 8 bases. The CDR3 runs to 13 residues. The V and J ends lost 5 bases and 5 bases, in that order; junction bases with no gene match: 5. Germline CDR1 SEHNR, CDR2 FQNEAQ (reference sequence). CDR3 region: CASSGSGGHEQYF. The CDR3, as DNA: TGTGCCAGCAGCGGGTCAGGGGGCCACGAGCAGTACTTC.

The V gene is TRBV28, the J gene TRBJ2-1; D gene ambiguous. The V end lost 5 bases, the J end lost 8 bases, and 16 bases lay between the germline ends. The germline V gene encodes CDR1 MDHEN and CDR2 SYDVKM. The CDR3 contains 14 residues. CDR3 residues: CASSKWVAGDEQFF. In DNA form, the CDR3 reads TGTGCCAGCAGTAAATGGGTAGCCGGCGATGAGCAGTTCTTC.

The CDR3 DNA is TGTGCCAGCAGACCTAGCGCTGGAGGGCATACGCAGTATTTT. Its translation: CASRPSAGGHTQYF. This rearrangement joins TRBV6-2 or TRBV6-3 to TRBJ2-3; maybe TRBD2 (6 bases). The V gene lost 6 bases and the J gene lost 7 bases, with 17 bases spanning the gap. The CDR3 runs 14 residues. Germline V gene data show CDR1 as MNHEY and CDR2 as SVGEGT.

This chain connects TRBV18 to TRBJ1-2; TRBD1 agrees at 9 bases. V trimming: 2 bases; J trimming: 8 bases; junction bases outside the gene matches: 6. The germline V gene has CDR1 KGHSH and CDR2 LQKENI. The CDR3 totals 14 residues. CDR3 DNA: TGTGCCAGCTCACCATCCGGGACAGGGTCGGGCTACACCTTC. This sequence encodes CASSPSGTGSGYTF.

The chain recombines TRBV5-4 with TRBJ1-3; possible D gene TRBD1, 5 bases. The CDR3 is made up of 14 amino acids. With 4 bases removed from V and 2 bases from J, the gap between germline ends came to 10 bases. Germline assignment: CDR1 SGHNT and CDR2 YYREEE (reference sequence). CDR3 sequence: CASSRLGPGNTIYF. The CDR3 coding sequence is TGTGCCAGCAGCAGGCTGGGGCCTGGAAACACCATATATTTT. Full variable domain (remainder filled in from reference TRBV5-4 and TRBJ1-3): ETGVTQSPTHLIKTRGQQVTLRCSSQSGHNTVSWYQQALGQGPQFIFQYYREEENGRGNFPPRFSGLQFPNYSSELNVNALELDDSALYLCASSRLGPGNTIYFGEGSWLTVV.

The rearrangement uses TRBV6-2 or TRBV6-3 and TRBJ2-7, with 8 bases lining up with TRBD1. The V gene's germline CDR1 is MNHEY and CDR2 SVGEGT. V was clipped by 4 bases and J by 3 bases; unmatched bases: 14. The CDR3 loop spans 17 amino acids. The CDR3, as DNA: TGTGCCAGCAGTTGGTCAGGGACAGGAATTCGCGGCTACGAGCAGTACGTC. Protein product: CASSWSGTGIRGYEQYV.

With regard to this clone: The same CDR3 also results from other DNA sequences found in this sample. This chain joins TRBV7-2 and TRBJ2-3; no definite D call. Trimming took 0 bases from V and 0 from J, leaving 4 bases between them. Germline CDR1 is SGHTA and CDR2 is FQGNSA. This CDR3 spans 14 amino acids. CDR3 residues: CASSLARSTDTQYF. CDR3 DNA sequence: TGTGCCAGCAGCTTAGCGCGTAGCACAGATACGCAGTATTTT.